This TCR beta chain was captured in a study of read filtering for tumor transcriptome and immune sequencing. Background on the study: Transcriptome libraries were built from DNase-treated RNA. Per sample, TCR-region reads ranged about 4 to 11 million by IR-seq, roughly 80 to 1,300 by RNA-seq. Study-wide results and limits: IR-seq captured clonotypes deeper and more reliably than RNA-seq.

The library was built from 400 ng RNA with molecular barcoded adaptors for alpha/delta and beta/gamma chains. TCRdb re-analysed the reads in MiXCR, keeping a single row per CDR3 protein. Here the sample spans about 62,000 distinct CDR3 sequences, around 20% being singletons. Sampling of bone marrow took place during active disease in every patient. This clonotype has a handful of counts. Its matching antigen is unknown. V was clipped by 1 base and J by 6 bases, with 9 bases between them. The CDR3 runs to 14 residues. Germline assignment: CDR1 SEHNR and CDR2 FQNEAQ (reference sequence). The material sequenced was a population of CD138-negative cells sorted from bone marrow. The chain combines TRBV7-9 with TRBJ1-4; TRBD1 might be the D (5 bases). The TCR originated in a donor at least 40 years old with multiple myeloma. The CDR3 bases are TGTGCCAGCAGCTTAGTAGGACAACATGAAAAACTGTTTTTT. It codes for CASSLVGQHEKLFF.